This T cell receptor beta chain comes out of a study of OX40 agonist ivuxolimab in advanced cancers. Clones were sequenced by immunoSEQ multiplex PCR, and TCRdb holds only the in-frame ones, with some missing. The top ten clones hold approximately 0.25% of a sample with around 63,000 clones, over 75% of them seen once. The CDR3 consists of 19 residues. Trimming at V came to 4 bases and at J to 7 bases, leaving 18 bases not matched to a gene. Germline values: CDR1 SGHDT, CDR2 YYEEEE. The sample was CD4+ or CD8+ T cells sorted from blood, taken in a trial of the OX40 agonist ivuxolimab. The chain has TRBV5-6 and TRBJ2-1, with 12 bases lining up with TRBD2. This clonotype was sampled from an adult with an advanced solid tumor such as melanoma, head and neck, liver or kidney cancer. The CDR3 DNA follows: TGTGCCAGCAGCCCCCAACTGCCTAGACTAGCGGGAGATCATAATGAGCAGTTCTTC. Its translation is CASSPQLPRLAGDHNEQFF.